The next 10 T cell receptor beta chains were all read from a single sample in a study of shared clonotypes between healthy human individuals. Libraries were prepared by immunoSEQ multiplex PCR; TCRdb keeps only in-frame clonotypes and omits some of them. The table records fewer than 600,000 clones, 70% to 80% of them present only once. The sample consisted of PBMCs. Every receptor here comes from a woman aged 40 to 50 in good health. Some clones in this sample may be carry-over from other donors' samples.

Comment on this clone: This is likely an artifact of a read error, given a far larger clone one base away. The CDR3 here is CATSLQMRGPHYEQYF. The DNA for the CDR3 is TGTGCCACCAGCTTGCAAATGCGGGGGCCACACTACGAGCAGTACTTC. This chain connects TRBV15 to TRBJ2-7; possible D gene TRBD2, 7 bases. CDR1 is LNHNV and CDR2 is YYDKDF in the germline V gene (reference sequence). The length of the CDR3 is 16 residues. V lost 5 bases, J lost 3 bases, and 20 bases lay in between.

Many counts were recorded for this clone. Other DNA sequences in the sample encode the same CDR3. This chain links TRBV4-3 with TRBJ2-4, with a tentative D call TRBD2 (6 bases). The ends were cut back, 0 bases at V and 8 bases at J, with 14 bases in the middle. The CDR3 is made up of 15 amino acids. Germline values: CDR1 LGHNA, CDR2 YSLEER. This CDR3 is CASSQDGARGDIQYF. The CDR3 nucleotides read TGCGCCAGCAGCCAAGATGGGGCGCGCGGGGACATTCAGTACTTC.

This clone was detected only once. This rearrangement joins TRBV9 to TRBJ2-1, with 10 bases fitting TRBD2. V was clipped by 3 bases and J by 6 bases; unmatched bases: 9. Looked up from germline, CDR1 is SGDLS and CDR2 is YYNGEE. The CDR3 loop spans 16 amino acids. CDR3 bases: TGTGCCAGCAGCGCCCGGACTAGCGGCTGGTTCAATGAGCAGTTCTTC. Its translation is CASSARTSGWFNEQFF.

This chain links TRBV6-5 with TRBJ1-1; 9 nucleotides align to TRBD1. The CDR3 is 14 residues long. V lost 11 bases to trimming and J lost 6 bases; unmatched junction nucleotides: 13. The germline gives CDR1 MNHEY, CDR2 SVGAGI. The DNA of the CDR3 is TGTGCCTCTCGGGACGACAGGGGGACGCCTGAAGCTTTCTTT. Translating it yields CASRDDRGTPEAFF.

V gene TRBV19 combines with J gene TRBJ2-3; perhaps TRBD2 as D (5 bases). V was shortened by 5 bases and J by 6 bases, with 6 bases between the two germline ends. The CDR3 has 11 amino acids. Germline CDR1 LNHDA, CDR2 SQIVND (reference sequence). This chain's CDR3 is CASSRGDTQYF. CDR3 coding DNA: TGTGCCAGTAGTCGCGGGGATACGCAGTATTTT.

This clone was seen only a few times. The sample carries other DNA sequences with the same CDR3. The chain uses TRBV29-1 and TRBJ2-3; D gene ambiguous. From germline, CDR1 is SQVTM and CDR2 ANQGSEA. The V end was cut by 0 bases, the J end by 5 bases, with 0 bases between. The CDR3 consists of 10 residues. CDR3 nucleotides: TGCAGCGTTGAAGAAGATACGCAGTATTTT. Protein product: CSVEEDTQYF.

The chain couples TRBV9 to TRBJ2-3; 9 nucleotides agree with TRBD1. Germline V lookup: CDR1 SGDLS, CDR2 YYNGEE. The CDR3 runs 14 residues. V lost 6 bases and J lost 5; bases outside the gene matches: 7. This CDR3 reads CASNLQGAEDTQYF. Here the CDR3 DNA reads TGTGCCAGCAATTTACAGGGGGCTGAAGATACGCAGTATTTT. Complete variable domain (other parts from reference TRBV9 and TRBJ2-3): DSGVTQTPKHLITATGQRVTLRCSPRSGDLSVYWYQQSLDQGLQFLIQYYNGEERAKGNILERFSAQQFPDLHSELNLSSLELGDSALYFCASNLQGAEDTQYFGPGTRLTVL.

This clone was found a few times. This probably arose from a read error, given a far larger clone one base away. CDR3 sequence: CASSMGDNYRPQHF. For the CDR3, the DNA is TGTGCCAGTAGTATGGGGGACAACTATCGGCCCCAGCATTTT. The chain carries TRBV19 and TRBJ1-5; D is possibly TRBD1 (6 bases). The CDR3 covers 14 residues. V dropped 3 bases and J dropped 9 bases, with 15 bases sitting between them. The germline gives CDR1 LNHDA, CDR2 SQIVND (reference sequence).

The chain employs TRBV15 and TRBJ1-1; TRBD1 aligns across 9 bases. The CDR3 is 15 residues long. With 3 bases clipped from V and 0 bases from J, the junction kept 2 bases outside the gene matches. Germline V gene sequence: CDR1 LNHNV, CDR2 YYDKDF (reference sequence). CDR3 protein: CATSRYRGLNTEAFF. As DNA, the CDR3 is TGTGCCACCAGCAGGTACAGGGGGCTGAACACTGAAGCTTTCTTT.

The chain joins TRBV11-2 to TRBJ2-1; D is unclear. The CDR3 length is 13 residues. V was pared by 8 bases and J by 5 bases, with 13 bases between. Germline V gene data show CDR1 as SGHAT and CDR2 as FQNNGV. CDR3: CASARRINNEQFF. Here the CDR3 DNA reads TGTGCCAGCGCTCGACGGATTAACAATGAGCAGTTCTTC.